Below, 10 T cell receptor beta chains from the same sample are listed, as sequenced in a study of T cell repertoires in cytomegalovirus infection. From the reads, TCRdb called clonotypes with MiXCR, one entry per CDR3 protein. Counted here are some 280,000 distinct CDR3 sequences, approximately 15% occurring once; the ten biggest clones make up 8.8%. What was sequenced was PBMCs. The source of these receptors is a human donor in good health (CMV status not recorded). Some clones in this sample may be carry-over from other donors' samples.

The chain couples TRBV10-1 to TRBJ2-7; 9 bases line up with TRBD1. Germline CDR1 reads WNHNN; CDR2 reads SYGVQD (reference sequence). Germline trimming cut 2 bases from V and 2 bases from J; bases unmatched to any gene: 4. This CDR3 spans 15 amino acids. The CDR3: CASSEMTGGAYEQYF. In nucleotides, the CDR3 is TGCGCCAGCAGTGAGATGACAGGGGGAGCCTACGAGCAGTACTTC.

This clonotype was counted a few times. The V gene is TRBV5-6, the J gene TRBJ1-3, with TRBD1 matching 7 bases. Germline lookup yields CDR1 SGHDT and CDR2 YYEEEE. Trimming took 7 bases from V and 0 from J; bases not matched to a gene: 16. The CDR3 is made up of 18 amino acids. The CDR3 nucleotides are TGTGCCAGCCAGGGGGGACTGCGATCATTTACCTCTGGAAACACCATATATTTT. Its translation: CASQGGLRSFTSGNTIYF.

The chain employs TRBV5-1 and TRBJ2-1; possible D gene TRBD2, 6 bases. The germline V gene encodes CDR1 SGHRS and CDR2 YFSETQ. This CDR3 comprises 14 residues. The V end was cut by 2 bases, the J end by 9 bases, with 15 bases between. CDR3 DNA sequence: TGCGCCAGCAGCTTATCACTAGCATCGGGTGAGCAGTTCTTC. This codes for CASSLSLASGEQFF.

This clonotype was observed a handful of times. This chain connects TRBV2 to TRBJ2-3, with 7 nucleotides matching TRBD2. Germline CDR1 and CDR2: SNHLY and FYNNEI. V was clipped by 5 bases and J by 3 bases; unmatched bases: 5. This CDR3 region has 14 residues. CDR3 residues: CASSKSGVTDTQYF. The CDR3 DNA is TGTGCCAGCAGTAAGAGCGGGGTAACAGATACGCAGTATTTT.

This sequence joins TRBV29-1 and TRBJ1-1, with D maybe TRBD1 (6 bases). Trimming took off 4 bases at V and 10 bases at J, with 16 bases between the two ends. The germline gives CDR1 SQVTM, CDR2 ANQGSEA. This CDR3 contains 12 residues. The CDR3 loop is CSVVQQGGGAFF. The CDR3 DNA is TGCAGCGTTGTACAACAGGGCGGTGGAGCTTTCTTT. The entire variable domain, with the rest obtained from reference TRBV29-1 and TRBJ1-1, is as follows: SAVISQKPSRDICQRGTSLTIQCQVDSQVTMMFWYRQQPGQSLTLIATANQGSEATYESGFVIDKFPISRPNLTFSTLTVSNMSPEDSSIYLCSVVQQGGGAFFGQGTRLTVV.

This clonotype was counted ten times or more. The chain couples TRBV14 to TRBJ1-1, with D tentatively TRBD1 (6 bases). Germline lookup yields CDR1 SGHDN and CDR2 FVKESK. The V gene lost 4 bases and the J gene lost 3 bases, with 12 bases spanning the gap. This CDR3 is 14 amino acids long. This chain's CDR3 is CASSRWGGHTEAFF. CDR3 DNA sequence: TGTGCCAGCAGCCGCTGGGGGGGGCACACTGAAGCTTTCTTT.

The chain recombines TRBV29-1 with TRBJ1-2; no reliable D call. This CDR3 is 14 amino acids long. Germline V gene lookup returns CDR1 SQVTM and CDR2 ANQGSEA. The V end was cut by 4 bases, the J end by 2 bases, with 14 bases between. In DNA, the CDR3 is TGCAGCGTTGGGGGTGGGCAGAAGAACTATGGCTACACCTTC. It codes for CSVGGGQKNYGYTF.

This clonotype was detected many times. This chain links TRBV7-2 with TRBJ1-6; 8 nucleotides align to TRBD1. This CDR3 has 15 residues. Germline-derived CDR1 and CDR2 are SGHTA and FQGNSA. J was trimmed by 6 bases and V by 5 bases; bases with no gene match: 6. In nucleotides, the CDR3 is TGTGCCAGCAGCCCAGGACAGGGTTTTAATTCACCCCTCCACTTT. Protein sequence: CASSPGQGFNSPLHF.

V is TRBV28 and J is TRBJ1-4, with D hard to call. Germline V gives CDR1 MDHEN, CDR2 SYDVKM. Trimming shortened V by 2 bases and J by 4 bases, and 14 bases separated the two germline ends. The CDR3 loop spans 16 amino acids. CDR3: CASSLRAKGSNEKLFF. Written as DNA, the CDR3 is TGTGCCAGCAGTTTAAGGGCGAAGGGCAGTAATGAAAAACTGTTTTTT.

This clonotype was observed a few times. This rearrangement joins TRBV9 to TRBJ2-2; 9 bases are shared with TRBD2. The CDR3 contains 18 residues. With V trimmed by 2 bases and J by 0 bases, 8 bases remained unmatched. CDR1 SGDLS and CDR2 YYNGEE come from the germline V gene. This chain's CDR3 is CASSVSGREATNTGELFF. In DNA form, the CDR3 reads TGTGCCAGCAGCGTTAGCGGGAGAGAAGCTACGAACACCGGGGAGCTGTTTTTT.